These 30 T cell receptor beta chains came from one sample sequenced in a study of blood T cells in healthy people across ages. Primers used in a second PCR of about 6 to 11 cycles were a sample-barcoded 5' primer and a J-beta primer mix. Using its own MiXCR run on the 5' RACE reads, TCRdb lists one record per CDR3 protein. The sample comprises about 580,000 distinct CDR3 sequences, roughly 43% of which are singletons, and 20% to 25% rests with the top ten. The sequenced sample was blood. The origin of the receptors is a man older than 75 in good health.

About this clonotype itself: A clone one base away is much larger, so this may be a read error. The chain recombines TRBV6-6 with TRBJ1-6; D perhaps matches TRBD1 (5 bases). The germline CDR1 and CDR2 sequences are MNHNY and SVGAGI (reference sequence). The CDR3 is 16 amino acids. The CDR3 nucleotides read TGTACCAGCAGTAATAGACAGCAAGATTATAATTCACCCCTCCACTTT. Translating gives CTSSNRQQDYNSPLHF.

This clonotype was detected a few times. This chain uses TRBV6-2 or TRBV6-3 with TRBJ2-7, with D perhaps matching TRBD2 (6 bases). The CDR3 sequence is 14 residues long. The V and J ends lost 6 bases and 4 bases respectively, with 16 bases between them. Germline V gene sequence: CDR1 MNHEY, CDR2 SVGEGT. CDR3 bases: TGTGCCAGCAGGCCTCGGCGGGAAGGGTACGAGCAGTACTTC. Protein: CASRPRREGYEQYF.

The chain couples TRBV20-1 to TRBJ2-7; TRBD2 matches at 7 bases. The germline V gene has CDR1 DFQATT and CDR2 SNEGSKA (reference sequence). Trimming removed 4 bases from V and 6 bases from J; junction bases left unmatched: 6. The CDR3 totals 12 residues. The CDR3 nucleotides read TGCAGTGCTAAGGGAGGGGCCGGCGAGCAGTACTTC. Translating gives CSAKGGAGEQYF.

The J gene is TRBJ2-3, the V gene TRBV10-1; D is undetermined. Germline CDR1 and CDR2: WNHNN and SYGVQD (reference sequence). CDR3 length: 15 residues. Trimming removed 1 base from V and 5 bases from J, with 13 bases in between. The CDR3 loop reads CASSELAALGDTQYF. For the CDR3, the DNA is TGCGCCAGCAGTGAGTTGGCGGCACTTGGAGATACGCAGTATTTT.

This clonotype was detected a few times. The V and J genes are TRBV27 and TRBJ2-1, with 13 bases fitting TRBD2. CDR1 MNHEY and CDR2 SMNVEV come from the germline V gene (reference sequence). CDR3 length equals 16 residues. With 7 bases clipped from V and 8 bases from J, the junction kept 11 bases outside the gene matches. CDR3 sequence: CASTPLLAGGVHEQFF. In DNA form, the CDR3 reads TGTGCCAGCACCCCCTTACTAGCGGGAGGGGTCCATGAGCAGTTCTTC.

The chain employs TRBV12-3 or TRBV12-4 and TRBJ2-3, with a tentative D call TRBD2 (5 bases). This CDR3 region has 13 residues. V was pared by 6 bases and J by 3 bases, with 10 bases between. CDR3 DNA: TGTGCCAGCAGCCGGAGGCAGACAGATACGCAGTATTTT. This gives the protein CASSRRQTDTQYF.

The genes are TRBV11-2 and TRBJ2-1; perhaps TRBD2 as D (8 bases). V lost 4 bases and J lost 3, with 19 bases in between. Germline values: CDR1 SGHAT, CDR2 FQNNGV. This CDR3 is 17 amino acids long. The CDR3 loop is CASSSTGAGTSYNEQFF. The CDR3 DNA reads TGTGCCAGCAGCTCCACAGGGGCCGGGACTAGCTACAATGAGCAGTTCTTC.

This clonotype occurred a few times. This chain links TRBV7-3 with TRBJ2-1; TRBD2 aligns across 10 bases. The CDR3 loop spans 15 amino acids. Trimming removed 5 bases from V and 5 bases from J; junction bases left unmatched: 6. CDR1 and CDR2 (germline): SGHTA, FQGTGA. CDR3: CASSRAGGVDNEQFF. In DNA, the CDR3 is TGTGCCAGCAGCCGAGCGGGAGGGGTAGACAATGAGCAGTTCTTC.

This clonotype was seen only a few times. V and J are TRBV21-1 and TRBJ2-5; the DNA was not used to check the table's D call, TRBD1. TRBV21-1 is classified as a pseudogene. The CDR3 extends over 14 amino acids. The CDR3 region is CASTQRGSWETQYF. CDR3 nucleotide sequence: TGTGCCAGCACCCAACGGGGCTCGTGGGAGACCCAGTACTTC.

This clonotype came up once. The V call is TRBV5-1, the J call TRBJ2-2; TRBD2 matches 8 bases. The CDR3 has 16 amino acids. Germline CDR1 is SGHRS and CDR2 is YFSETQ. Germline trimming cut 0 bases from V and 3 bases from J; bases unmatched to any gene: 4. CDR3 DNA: TGCGCCAGCAGCTTGGCGGGGACTAGTGACACCGGGGAGCTGTTTTTT. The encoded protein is CASSLAGTSDTGELFF.

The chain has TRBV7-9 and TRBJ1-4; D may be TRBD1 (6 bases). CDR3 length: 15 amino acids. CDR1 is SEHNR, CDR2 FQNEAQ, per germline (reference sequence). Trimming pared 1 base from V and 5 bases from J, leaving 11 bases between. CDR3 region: CASSLGPGENEKLFF. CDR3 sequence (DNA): TGTGCCAGCAGCTTAGGTCCAGGGGAAAATGAAAAACTGTTTTTT.

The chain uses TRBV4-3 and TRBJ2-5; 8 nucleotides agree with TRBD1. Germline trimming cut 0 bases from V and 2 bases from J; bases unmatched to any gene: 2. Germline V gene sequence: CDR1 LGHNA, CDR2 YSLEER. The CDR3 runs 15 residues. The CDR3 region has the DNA TGCGCCAGCAGCCAAGATTGGACAGGGCAAGAGACCCAGTACTTC. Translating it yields CASSQDWTGQETQYF.

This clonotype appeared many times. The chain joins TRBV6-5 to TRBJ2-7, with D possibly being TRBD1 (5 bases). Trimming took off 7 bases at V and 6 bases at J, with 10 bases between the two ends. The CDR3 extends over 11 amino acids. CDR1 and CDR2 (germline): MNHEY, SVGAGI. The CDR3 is CASKGAAEQYF. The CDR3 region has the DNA TGTGCCAGCAAAGGGGCAGCCGAGCAGTACTTC.

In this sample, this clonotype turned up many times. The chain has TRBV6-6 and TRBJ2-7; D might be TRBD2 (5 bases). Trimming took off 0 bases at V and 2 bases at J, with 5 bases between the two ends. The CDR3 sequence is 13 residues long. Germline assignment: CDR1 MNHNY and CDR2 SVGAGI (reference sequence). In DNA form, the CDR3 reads TGTGCCAGCAGTTACTCCGGGGCCTACGAGCAGTACTTC. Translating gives CASSYSGAYEQYF.

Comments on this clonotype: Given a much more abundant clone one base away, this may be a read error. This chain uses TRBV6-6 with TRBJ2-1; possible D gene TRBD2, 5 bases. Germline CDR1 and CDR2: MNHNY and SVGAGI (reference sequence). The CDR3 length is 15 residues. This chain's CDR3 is CASGYPGFSYNEQFF. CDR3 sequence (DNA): TGTGCCAGCGGTTACCCGGGGTTCTCCTACAATGAGCAGTTCTTC.

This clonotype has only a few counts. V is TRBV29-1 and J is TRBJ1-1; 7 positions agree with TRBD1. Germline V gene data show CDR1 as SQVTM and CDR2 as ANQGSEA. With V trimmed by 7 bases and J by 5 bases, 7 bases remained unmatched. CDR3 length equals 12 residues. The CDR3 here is CSGRRGRTEAFF. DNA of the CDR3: TGCAGCGGACGGAGGGGGCGAACTGAAGCTTTCTTT.

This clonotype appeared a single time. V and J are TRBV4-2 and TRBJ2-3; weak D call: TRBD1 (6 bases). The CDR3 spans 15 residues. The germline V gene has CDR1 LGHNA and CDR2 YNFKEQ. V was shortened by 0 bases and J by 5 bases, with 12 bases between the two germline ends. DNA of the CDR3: TGTGCCAGCAGCCAAGATCCTACAGGGAAAGATACGCAGTATTTT. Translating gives CASSQDPTGKDTQYF.

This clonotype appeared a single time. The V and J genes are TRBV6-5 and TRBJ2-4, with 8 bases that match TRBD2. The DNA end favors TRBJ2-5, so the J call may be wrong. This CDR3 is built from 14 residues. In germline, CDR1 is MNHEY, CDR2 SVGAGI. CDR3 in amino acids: CASSYEAGVQTQYF. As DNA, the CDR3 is TGTGCCAGCAGTTACGAAGCGGGAGTCCAGACCCAGTACTTC.

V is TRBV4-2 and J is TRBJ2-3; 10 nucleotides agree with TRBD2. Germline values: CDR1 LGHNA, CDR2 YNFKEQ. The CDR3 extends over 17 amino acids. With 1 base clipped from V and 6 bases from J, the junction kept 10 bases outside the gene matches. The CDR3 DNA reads TGTGCCAGCAGCCAAGGAACGAGCGGGGGGGTGTCCGATACGCAGTATTTT. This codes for CASSQGTSGGVSDTQYF.

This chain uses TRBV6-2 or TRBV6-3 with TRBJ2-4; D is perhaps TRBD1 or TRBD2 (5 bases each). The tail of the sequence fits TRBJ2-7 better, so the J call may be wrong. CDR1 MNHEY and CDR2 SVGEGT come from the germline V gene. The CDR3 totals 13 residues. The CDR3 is CASSYEGPHEQYF. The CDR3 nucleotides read TGTGCCAGCAGTTACGAGGGGCCCCACGAGCAGTACTTC.

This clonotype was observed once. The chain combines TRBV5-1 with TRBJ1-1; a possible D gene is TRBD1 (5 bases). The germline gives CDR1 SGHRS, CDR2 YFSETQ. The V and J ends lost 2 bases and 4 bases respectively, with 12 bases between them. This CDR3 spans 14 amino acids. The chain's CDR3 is CASSFTGLGTEAFF. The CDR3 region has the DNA TGCGCCAGCAGCTTCACAGGTTTAGGCACTGAAGCTTTCTTT.

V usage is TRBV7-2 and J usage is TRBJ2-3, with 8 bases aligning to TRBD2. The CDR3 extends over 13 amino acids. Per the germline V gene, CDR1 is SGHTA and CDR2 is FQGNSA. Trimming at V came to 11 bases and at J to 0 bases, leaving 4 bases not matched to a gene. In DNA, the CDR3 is TGTGCCCGGGGGGGCCTTAGCACAGATACGCAGTATTTT. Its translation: CARGGLSTDTQYF.

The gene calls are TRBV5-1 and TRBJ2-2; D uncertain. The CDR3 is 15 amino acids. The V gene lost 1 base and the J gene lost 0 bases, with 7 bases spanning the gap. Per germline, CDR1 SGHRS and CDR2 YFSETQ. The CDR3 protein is CASSLQLPNTGELFF. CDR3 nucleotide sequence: TGCGCCAGCAGCTTGCAACTACCGAACACCGGGGAGCTGTTTTTT.

CDR3 bases: TGTGCCAGCAGTTACGCCTCTAGCGGGACGAGACTGAAGGAGCAGTACTTC. Residues: CASSYASSGTRLKEQYF. The gene calls are TRBV6-2 or TRBV6-3 and TRBJ2-7, with TRBD2 matching over 9 bases. V shed 2 bases and J 7 bases; nucleotides not matched to a gene: 15. The CDR3 extends over 17 amino acids. CDR1 MNHEY and CDR2 SVGEGT come from the germline V gene.

The CDR3, as DNA: TGTGCCAGCAGTTTAGAGCGAAGAGCGGGAGACAATGAGCAGTTCTTC. It translates to CASSLERRAGDNEQFF. V is TRBV12-3 or TRBV12-4 and J is TRBJ2-1, with 8 bases that match TRBD2. Trimming took 1 base from V and 5 from J; bases not matched to a gene: 7. CDR3 size: 16 residues.

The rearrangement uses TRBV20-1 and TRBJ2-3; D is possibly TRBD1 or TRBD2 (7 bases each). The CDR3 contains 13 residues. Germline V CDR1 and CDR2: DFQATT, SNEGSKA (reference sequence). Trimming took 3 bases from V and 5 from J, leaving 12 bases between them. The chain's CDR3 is CSASGRGGDTQYF. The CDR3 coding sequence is TGCAGTGCTAGTGGCAGGGGGGGAGATACGCAGTATTTT.

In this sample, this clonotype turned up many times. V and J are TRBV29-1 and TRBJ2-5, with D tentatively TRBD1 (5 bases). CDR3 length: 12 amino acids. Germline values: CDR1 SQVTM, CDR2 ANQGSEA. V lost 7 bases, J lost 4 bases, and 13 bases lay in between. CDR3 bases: TGCAGCGCCGACAGTCCCCGAGAGACCCAGTACTTC. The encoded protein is CSADSPRETQYF.

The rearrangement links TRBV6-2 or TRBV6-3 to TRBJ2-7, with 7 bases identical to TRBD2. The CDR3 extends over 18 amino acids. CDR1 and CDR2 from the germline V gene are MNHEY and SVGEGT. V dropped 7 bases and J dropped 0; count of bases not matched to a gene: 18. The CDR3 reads CASTPLMSSGSSSYEQYF. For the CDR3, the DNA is TGTGCCAGCACACCCCTGATGTCTAGCGGTTCTAGCTCCTACGAGCAGTACTTC.

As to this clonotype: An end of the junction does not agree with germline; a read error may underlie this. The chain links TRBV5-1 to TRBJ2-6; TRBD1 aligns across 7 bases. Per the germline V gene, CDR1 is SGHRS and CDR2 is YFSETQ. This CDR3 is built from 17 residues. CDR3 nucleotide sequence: TGCGCCAACAGCTTGGGGTCAGGGGGTACCGGGGCCAACGTCCTGACTTTC. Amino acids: CANSLGSGGTGANVLTF.

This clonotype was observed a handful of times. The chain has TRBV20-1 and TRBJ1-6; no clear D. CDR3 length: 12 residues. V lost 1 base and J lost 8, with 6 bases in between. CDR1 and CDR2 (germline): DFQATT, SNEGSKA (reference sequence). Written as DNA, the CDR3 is TGCAGTGCTAGAGTGGGAGATTCACCCCTCCACTTT. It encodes CSARVGDSPLHF.